A selection of T cell receptor beta chains follows, all from one sample in a study of OX40 agonist ivuxolimab in advanced cancers. The data were produced by immunoSEQ multiplex PCR, yet TCRdb's version contains in-frame clones alone and is incomplete. The sample has 60,000 or so clones; approximately 94% are singletons. The sample here was CD4+ or CD8+ T cells sorted from blood, taken in a trial of the OX40 agonist ivuxolimab. The receptors derive from an adult with an advanced solid tumor such as melanoma, head and neck, liver or kidney cancer. Both conserved end residues are part of each CDR3. The order of the fields is D gene, V gene, clone size, J gene, CDR3 protein, CDR3 DNA. The D gene is left open where the match is weak. The size entry is marked missing in some rows and otherwise reads once, few, many or a size class.

>NA|TRBV7-9|NA|TRBJ2-2
CASSLGGVGTGELFF
TGTGCCAGCAGCTTAGGGGGGGTCGGCACCGGGGAGCTGTTTTTT
>NA|TRBV11-3|NA|TRBJ2-3
CASSLAGDTDTQYF
TGTGCCAGCAGCTTAGCGGGGGATACAGATACGCAGTATTTT
>TRBD1|TRBV9|NA|TRBJ2-2
CASRDGTANTGELFF
TGTGCCAGCAGGGATGGGACAGCGAACACCGGGGAGCTGTTTTTT
>NA|TRBV30|NA|TRBJ1-5
CACRGLNQPQHF
TGTGCCTGCCGGGGGCTGAATCAGCCCCAGCATTTT
>NA|TRBV6-5|NA|TRBJ1-1
CASSYGSNTEAFF
TGTGCCAGCAGTTACGGGAGTAACACTGAAGCTTTCTTT
>NA|TRBV28|NA|TRBJ1-3
CASSFTRGSGNTIYF
TGTGCCAGCAGTTTTACCAGGGGCTCTGGAAACACCATATATTTT
>TRBD2|TRBV7-9|NA|TRBJ2-1
CASSLTTSGYYNEQFF
TGTGCCAGCAGCCTAACGACTAGCGGGTATTACAATGAGCAGTTCTTC
>NA|TRBV5-1|NA|TRBJ2-7
CASSLDRYEQYF
TGCGCCAGCAGCTTAGACCGCTACGAGCAGTACTTC
>TRBD2|TRBV7-2|once|TRBJ2-7
CASSFLAGPVEQYF
TGTGCCAGCAGCTTCCTAGCGGGACCGGTCGAGCAGTACTTC
>NA|TRBV30|NA|TRBJ2-3
CAWSITGGGTDTQYF
TGTGCCTGGAGTATCACAGGGGGAGGGACAGATACGCAGTATTTT